Shown below are 17 T cell receptor beta chains from a single sample sequenced in a study of blood T cell repertoires in COVID-19. Assay used: immunoSEQ multiplex PCR; TCRdb lists only in-frame clones, some missing. The repertoire holds approximately 200,000 clones, with about nine tenths as singletons. Sequencing input: PBMCs or T cells enriched from blood (not recorded which). These receptor sequences come from a man under 40 in a cohort exposed to, infected with or recovered from COVID-19 (not recorded which).

In nucleotides, the CDR3 is TGTGCCAGCAGCTTAGGCGGTTCCAGCTATGGCTACACCTTC. Translation: CASSLGGSSYGYTF. The V and J genes are TRBV7-2 and TRBJ1-2; D gene uncertain. Germline V gene sequence: CDR1 SGHTA, CDR2 FQGNSA. Trimming stripped 1 base from V and 4 bases from J, with 10 bases between. This CDR3 is built from 14 residues.

The V and J genes are TRBV19 and TRBJ2-1, with a weak D call TRBD1 (5 bases). This CDR3 is 12 amino acids long. CDR1 is LNHDA, CDR2 SQIVND, per germline (reference sequence). V dropped 6 bases and J dropped 6 bases, with 9 bases sitting between them. The DNA of the CDR3 is TGTGCCAGTAGGAACAGGTTCAATGAGCAGTTCTTC. Protein product: CASRNRFNEQFF.

The V and J genes are TRBV7-2 and TRBJ2-7; the D gene is possibly TRBD2 (6 bases). The CDR3 runs 16 residues. Per the germline V gene, CDR1 is SGHTA and CDR2 is FQGNSA. Deletions cut 1 base from V and 0 bases from J, with 13 bases between. Here the CDR3 DNA reads TGTGCCAGCAGCTTAGATTGGGCGGGAAGCTCCTACGAGCAGTACTTC. Translating gives CASSLDWAGSSYEQYF.

This chain connects TRBV7-8 to TRBJ1-3; a weak D match, TRBD1 (6 bases). V lost 3 bases and J 1 base, leaving 13 bases between the germline ends. Germline V gives CDR1 SGHVS, CDR2 FQNEAQ. The CDR3 sequence is 16 residues long. CDR3 in amino acids: CASSFLGGSSGNTIYF. Here the CDR3 DNA reads TGTGCCAGCAGCTTCCTAGGGGGAAGTTCTGGAAACACCATATATTTT. The full variable domain, completed using reference TRBV7-8 and TRBJ1-3, is GAGVSQSPRYKVAKRGQDVALRCDPISGHVSLFWYQQALGQGPEFLTYFQNEAQLDKSGLPSDRFFAERPEGSVSTLKIQRTQQEDSAVYLCASSFLGGSSGNTIYFGEGSWLTVV.

The chain joins TRBV3-1 (or the pseudogene TRBV3-2) to TRBJ2-2, with 9 bases fitting TRBD1. Germline CDR1 and CDR2: LGHDT and YNNKEL (reference sequence). With 1 base clipped from V and 2 bases from J, the junction kept 2 bases outside the gene matches. This CDR3 spans 16 amino acids. For the CDR3, the DNA is TGTGCCAGCAGCCAAGGGGACAGGGCTAACACCGGGGAGCTGTTTTTT. Translation: CASSQGDRANTGELFF.

The chain is built from TRBV27 and TRBJ2-3, with unresolved D. The CDR3 sequence is 16 residues long. The V gene's germline CDR1 is MNHEY and CDR2 SMNVEV (reference sequence). The V end lost 5 bases, the J end lost 0 bases, and 15 bases lay between the germline ends. This CDR3 is CASSAWVTTSTDTQYF. The CDR3 DNA follows: TGTGCCAGCAGTGCCTGGGTGACAACTAGCACAGATACGCAGTATTTT.

The V gene is TRBV9, the J gene TRBJ2-6, with 9 bases matching TRBD1. V dropped 4 bases and J dropped 4; count of bases not matched to a gene: 9. CDR3 length equals 17 residues. CDR1 SGDLS and CDR2 YYNGEE come from the germline V gene. The CDR3 sequence: CASSSRQGVRGANVLTF. DNA of the CDR3: TGTGCCAGCAGCTCCCGACAGGGGGTAAGGGGGGCCAACGTCCTGACTTTC.

This chain links TRBV11-2 with TRBJ1-1; D is unclear. V lost 4 bases and J 4 bases, leaving 16 bases between the germline ends. Germline V gene lookup returns CDR1 SGHAT and CDR2 FQNNGV. This CDR3 comprises 15 residues. The CDR3 nucleotides are TGTGCCAGCAGCTCCATAAGGAGGGTAGGCACTGAAGCTTTCTTT. As protein: CASSSIRRVGTEAFF.

The rearrangement links TRBV5-8 to TRBJ2-7, with 10 bases aligning to TRBD1. Trimming took 2 bases from V and 3 from J; bases not matched to a gene: 8. The germline V gene has CDR1 SGHTS and CDR2 YDEGEE. This CDR3 has 16 residues. Here the CDR3 reads CASSFSGTGARYEQYF. The CDR3 coding sequence is TGTGCCAGCAGCTTCTCCGGGACAGGGGCCCGCTACGAGCAGTACTTC.

The J gene is TRBJ2-7, the V gene TRBV7-3; 10 nucleotides agree with TRBD1. Germline assignment: CDR1 SGHTA and CDR2 FQGTGA. J gave up 0 bases and V 5 bases, and 13 bases lay outside the gene matches. The CDR3 totals 18 residues. CDR3 nucleotides: TGTGCCAGCAGCCCAGAACCGATGGGACAGGGGTTCTCCTACGAGCAGTACTTC. Residues: CASSPEPMGQGFSYEQYF. Using reference TRBV7-3 and TRBJ2-7 for the parts outside the CDR3, the full variable domain is GAGVSQTPSNKVTEKGKYVELRCDPISGHTALYWYRQSLGQGPEFLIYFQGTGAADDSGLPNDRFFAVRPEGSVSTLKIQRTERGDSAVYLCASSPEPMGQGFSYEQYFGPGTRLTVT.

The V and J genes are TRBV7-8 and TRBJ1-1; D remains unclear. The CDR3 extends over 13 amino acids. V was shortened by 3 bases and J by 0 bases, with 5 bases between the two germline ends. In germline, CDR1 is SGHVS, CDR2 FQNEAQ. CDR3 in DNA: TGTGCCAGCAGCTTTCGGTTGAACACTGAAGCTTTCTTT. It is translated as CASSFRLNTEAFF.

The V gene is TRBV28, the J gene TRBJ1-1, with 7 bases matching TRBD1. Germline V gene lookup returns CDR1 MDHEN and CDR2 SYDVKM. This CDR3 is 13 amino acids long. The V segment lost 6 bases and the J segment 1 base; nucleotides outside the gene matches: 2. The CDR3: CASRGGWNTEAFF. CDR3 coding DNA: TGTGCCAGCAGAGGGGGCTGGAACACTGAAGCTTTCTTT.

J is TRBJ1-2 and V is TRBV13; 7 bases map to TRBD1. The V segment lost 3 bases and the J segment 6 bases; nucleotides outside the gene matches: 4. Germline lookup yields CDR1 PRHDT and CDR2 FYEKMQ (reference sequence). The CDR3 length is 13 residues. CDR3 sequence (DNA): TGTGCCAGCAGCTTTCGACAGGGCCATGGCTACACCTTC. This gives the protein CASSFRQGHGYTF.

This clone appeared a few times. This rearrangement joins TRBV7-8 to TRBJ1-1; D possibly corresponds to TRBD1 (6 bases). V was trimmed by 5 bases and J by 7 bases, leaving 14 bases between them. CDR1 SGHVS and CDR2 FQNEAQ come from the germline V gene. The CDR3 consists of 13 residues. The CDR3 DNA follows: TGTGCCAGCAGCCGAGGGGGGGGGTATGAAGCTTTCTTT. Amino acids: CASSRGGGYEAFF.

J is TRBJ1-2 and V is TRBV5-5, with TRBD1 identical over 8 bases. J was trimmed by 6 bases and V by 0 bases; bases with no gene match: 7. This CDR3 has 15 residues. CDR1 is SGHKS, CDR2 YYEKEE, per germline (reference sequence). The CDR3 is CASSLVPRGPDGYTF. Written as DNA, the CDR3 is TGTGCCAGCAGCTTGGTCCCCAGGGGGCCGGATGGCTACACCTTC.

The chain is built from TRBV4-2 and TRBJ2-1; 8 nucleotides agree with TRBD2. Germline V gives CDR1 LGHNA, CDR2 YNFKEQ. Unmatched junction bases numbered 8, after V lost 0 bases and J lost 7 bases. The CDR3 runs to 16 residues. The CDR3 nucleotides are TGTGCCAGCAGCCAAGATCCGTCTCGGGAGGGTAATGAGCAGTTCTTC. This encodes CASSQDPSREGNEQFF.

This chain uses TRBV5-4 with TRBJ2-1; the D gene is possibly TRBD1 (5 bases). The CDR3 extends over 14 amino acids. Trimming removed 1 base from V and 1 base from J, with 6 bases in between. CDR1 is SGHNT, CDR2 YYREEE, per germline (reference sequence). The CDR3 loop reads CASSLQGSYNEQFF. The CDR3 DNA sequence: TGTGCCAGCAGCTTGCAGGGTTCCTACAATGAGCAGTTCTTC.